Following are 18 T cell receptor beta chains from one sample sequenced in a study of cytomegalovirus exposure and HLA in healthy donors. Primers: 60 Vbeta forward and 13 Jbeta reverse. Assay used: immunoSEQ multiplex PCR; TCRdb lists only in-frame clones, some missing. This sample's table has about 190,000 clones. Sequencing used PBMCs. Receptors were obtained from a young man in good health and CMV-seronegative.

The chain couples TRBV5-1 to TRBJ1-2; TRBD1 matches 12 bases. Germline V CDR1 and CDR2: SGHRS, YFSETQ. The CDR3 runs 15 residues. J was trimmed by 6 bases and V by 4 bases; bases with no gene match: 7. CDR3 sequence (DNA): TGCGCCAGCAGCCTTCCCGGGACAGGGGGCGATGGCTACACCTTC. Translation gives CASSLPGTGGDGYTF.

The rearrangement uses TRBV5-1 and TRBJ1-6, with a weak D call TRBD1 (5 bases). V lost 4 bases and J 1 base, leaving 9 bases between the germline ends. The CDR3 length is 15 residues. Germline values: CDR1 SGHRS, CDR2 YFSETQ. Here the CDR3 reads CASSTQGSYNSPLHF. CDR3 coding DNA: TGCGCCAGCAGCACCCAGGGTTCCTATAATTCACCCCTCCACTTT.

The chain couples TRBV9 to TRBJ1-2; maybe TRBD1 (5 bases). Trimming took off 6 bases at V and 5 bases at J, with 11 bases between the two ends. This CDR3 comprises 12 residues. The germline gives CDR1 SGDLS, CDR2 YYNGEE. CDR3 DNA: TGTGCCAGCACTCTGGAGGGGTATGGCTACACCTTC. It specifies CASTLEGYGYTF.

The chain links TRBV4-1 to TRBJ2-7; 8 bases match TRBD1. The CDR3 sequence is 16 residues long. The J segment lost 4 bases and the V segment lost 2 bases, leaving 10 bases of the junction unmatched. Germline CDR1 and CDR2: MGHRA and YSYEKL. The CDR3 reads CASSQSQGVEIYEQYF. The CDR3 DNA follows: TGCGCCAGCAGCCAATCACAGGGGGTCGAGATATACGAGCAGTACTTC.

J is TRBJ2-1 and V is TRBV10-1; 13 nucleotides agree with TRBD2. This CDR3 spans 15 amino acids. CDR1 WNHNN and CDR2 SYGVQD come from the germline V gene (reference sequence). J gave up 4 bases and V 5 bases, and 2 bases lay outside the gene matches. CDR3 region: CASSSTSGGYNEQFF. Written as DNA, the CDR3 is TGCGCCAGCAGTTCGACTAGCGGGGGGTACAATGAGCAGTTCTTC.

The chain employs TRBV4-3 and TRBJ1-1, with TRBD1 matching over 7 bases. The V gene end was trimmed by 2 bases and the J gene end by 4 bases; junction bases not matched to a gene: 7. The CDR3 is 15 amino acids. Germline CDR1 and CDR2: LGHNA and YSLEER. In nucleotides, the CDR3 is TGCGCCAGCAGCCAAATGGGACAGTTGGGCACTGAAGCTTTCTTT. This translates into CASSQMGQLGTEAFF.

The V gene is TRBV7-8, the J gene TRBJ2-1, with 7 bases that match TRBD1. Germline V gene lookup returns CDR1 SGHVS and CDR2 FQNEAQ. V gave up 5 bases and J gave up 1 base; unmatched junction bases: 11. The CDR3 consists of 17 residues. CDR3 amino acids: CASSPLGTGVSYNEQFF. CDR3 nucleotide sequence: TGTGCCAGCAGCCCACTCGGTACAGGGGTGTCCTACAATGAGCAGTTCTTC.

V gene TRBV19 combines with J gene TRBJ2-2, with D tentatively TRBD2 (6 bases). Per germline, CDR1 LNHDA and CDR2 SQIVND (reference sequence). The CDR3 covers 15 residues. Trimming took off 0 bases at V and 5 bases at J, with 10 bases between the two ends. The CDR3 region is CASSIEEGYTGELFF. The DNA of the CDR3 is TGTGCCAGTAGTATAGAGGAGGGTTATACCGGGGAGCTGTTTTTT.

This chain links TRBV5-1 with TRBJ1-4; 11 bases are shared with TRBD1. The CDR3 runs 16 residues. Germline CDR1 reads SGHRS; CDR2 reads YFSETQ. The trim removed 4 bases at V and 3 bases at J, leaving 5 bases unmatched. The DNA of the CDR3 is TGCGCCAGCAGCCCGGGACAGGGGGTAGCTAATGAAAAACTGTTTTTT. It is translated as CASSPGQGVANEKLFF.

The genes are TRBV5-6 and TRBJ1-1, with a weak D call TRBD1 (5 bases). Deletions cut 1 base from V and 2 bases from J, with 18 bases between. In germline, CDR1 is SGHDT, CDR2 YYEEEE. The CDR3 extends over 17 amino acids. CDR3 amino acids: CASSLTQGWRGNTEAFF. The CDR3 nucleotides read TGTGCCAGCAGCTTGACTCAGGGATGGAGAGGAAACACTGAAGCTTTCTTT. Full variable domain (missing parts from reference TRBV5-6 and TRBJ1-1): DAGVTQSPTHLIKTRGQQVTLRCSPKSGHDTVSWYQQALGQGPQFIFQYYEEEERQRGNFPDRFSGHQFPNYSSELNVNALLLGDSALYLCASSLTQGWRGNTEAFFGQGTRLTVV.

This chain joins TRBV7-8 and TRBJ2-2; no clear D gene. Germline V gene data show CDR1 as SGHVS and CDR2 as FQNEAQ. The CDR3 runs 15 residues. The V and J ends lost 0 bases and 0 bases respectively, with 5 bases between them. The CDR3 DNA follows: TGTGCCAGCAGCTTAGCCGCGACGAACACCGGGGAGCTGTTTTTT. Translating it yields CASSLAATNTGELFF.

The CDR3 DNA is TGTGCCACCAGCGAGGCGACAGGCGGCTACACCTTC. This sequence encodes CATSEATGGYTF. The V gene is TRBV15, the J gene TRBJ1-2, with D maybe TRBD1 (6 bases). Germline V gene lookup returns CDR1 LNHNV and CDR2 YYDKDF (reference sequence). Trimming left V 5 bases short and J 8 bases short, with 12 bases between. The CDR3 runs 12 residues.

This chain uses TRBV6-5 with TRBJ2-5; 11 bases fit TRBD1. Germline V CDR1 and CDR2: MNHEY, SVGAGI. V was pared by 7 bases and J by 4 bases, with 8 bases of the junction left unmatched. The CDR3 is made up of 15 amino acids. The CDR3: CASTRTGGGGETQYF. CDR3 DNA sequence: TGTGCCAGCACGAGGACAGGGGGCGGAGGAGAGACCCAGTACTTC.

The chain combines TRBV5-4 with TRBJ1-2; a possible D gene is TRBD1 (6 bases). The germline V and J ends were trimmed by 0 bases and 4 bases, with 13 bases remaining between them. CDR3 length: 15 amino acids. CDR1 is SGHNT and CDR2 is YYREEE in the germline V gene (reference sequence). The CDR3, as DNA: TGTGCCAGCAGCTTGGATTTTCCAGGGGTCTATGGCTACACCTTC. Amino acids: CASSLDFPGVYGYTF. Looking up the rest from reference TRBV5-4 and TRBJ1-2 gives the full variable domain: ETGVTQSPTHLIKTRGQQVTLRCSSQSGHNTVSWYQQALGQGPQFIFQYYREEENGRGNFPPRFSGLQFPNYSSELNVNALELDDSALYLCASSLDFPGVYGYTFGSGTRLTVV.

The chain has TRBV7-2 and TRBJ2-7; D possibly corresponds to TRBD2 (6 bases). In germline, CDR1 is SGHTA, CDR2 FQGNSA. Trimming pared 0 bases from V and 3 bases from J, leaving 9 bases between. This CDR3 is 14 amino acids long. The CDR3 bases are TGTGCCAGCAGCTTAGCGGGGCGGGGCTACGAGCAGTACTTC. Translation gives CASSLAGRGYEQYF. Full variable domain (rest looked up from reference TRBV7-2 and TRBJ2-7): GAGVSQSPSNKVTEKGKDVELRCDPISGHTALYWYRQSLGQGLEFLIYFQGNSAPDKSGLPSDRFSAERTGGSVSTLTIQRTQQEDSAVYLCASSLAGRGYEQYFGPGTRLTVT.

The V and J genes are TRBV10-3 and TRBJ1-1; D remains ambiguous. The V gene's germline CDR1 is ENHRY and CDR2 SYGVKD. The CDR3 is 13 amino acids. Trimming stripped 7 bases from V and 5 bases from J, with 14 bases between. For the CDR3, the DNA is TGTGCCATCATTCCGGGGTTAGGGACTGAAGCTTTCTTT. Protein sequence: CAIIPGLGTEAFF.

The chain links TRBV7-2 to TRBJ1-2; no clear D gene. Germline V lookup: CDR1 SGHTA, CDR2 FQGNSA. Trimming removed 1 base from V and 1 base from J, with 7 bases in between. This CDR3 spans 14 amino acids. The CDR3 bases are TGTGCCAGCAGCTTAGATACGGTTAACTATGGCTACACCTTC. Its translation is CASSLDTVNYGYTF. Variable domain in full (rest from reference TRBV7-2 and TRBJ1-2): GAGVSQSPSNKVTEKGKDVELRCDPISGHTALYWYRQSLGQGLEFLIYFQGNSAPDKSGLPSDRFSAERTGGSVSTLTIQRTQQEDSAVYLCASSLDTVNYGYTFGSGTRLTVV.

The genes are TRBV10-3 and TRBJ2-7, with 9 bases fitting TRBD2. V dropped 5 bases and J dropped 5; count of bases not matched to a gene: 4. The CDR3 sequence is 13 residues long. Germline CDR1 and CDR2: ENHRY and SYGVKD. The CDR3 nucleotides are TGTGCCATCAGTCTAGCGGGATTCAACGAGCAGTACTTC. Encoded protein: CAISLAGFNEQYF.